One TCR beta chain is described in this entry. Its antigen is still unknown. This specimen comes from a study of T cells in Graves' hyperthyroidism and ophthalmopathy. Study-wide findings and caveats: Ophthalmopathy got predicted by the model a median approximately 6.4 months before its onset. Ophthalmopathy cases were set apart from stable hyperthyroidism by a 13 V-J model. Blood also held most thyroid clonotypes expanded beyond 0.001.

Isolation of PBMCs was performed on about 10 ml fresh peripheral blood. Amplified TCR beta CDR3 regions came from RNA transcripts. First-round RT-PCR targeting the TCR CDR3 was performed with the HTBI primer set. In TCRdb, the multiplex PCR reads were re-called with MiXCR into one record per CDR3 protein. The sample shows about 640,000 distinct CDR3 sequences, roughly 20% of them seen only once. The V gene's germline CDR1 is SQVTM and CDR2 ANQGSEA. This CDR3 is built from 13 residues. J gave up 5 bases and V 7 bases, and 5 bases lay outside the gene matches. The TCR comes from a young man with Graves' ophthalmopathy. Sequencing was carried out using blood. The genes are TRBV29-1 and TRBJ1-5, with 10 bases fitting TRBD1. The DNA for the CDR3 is TGCAGCGCCGTGACAGGGGGCCATCAGCCCCAGCATTTT. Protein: CSAVTGGHQPQHF.